A single sample gave rise to the 14 T cell receptor beta chains below, sequenced in a study of T cell responses to AZD1222 COVID-19 vaccine. Profiling relied on immunoSEQ multiplex PCR, and the TCRdb table lists in-frame clones only, not all of them. The sample includes 50,000 to 70,000 clones, around nine tenths seen only once; the top ten take 6.9%. Material: peripheral blood, obtained 28 days after the second AZD1222 dose. The source is an adult who received the AZD1222 COVID-19 vaccine.

The V gene is TRBV19, the J gene TRBJ1-6, with 7 bases identical to TRBD1. CDR1 is LNHDA, CDR2 SQIVND, per germline (reference sequence). Germline trimming cut 5 bases from V and 9 bases from J; bases unmatched to any gene: 7. The CDR3 runs 14 residues. The CDR3 loop is CASSSTGASSPLHF. The CDR3 DNA reads TGTGCCAGTAGTTCAACAGGGGCGTCTTCACCCCTCCACTTT.

Only a few counts were recorded for this clone. V and J are TRBV4-2 and TRBJ2-7, with 9 bases lining up with TRBD2. V lost 0 bases to trimming and J lost 12 bases; unmatched junction nucleotides: 6. The CDR3 consists of 13 residues. Germline V gene sequence: CDR1 LGHNA, CDR2 YNFKEQ. CDR3 sequence: CASSQDLAGGLYF. CDR3 in DNA: TGTGCCAGCAGCCAAGACTTGGCGGGAGGGTTGTACTTC.

The V call is TRBV7-2, the J call TRBJ1-4; the match to TRBD1 covers 8 bases. CDR1 and CDR2 (germline): SGHTA, FQGNSA. The CDR3 has 16 amino acids. V lost 1 base and J lost 8; bases outside the gene matches: 9. CDR3 sequence: CASSLESTGVLEKLFF. CDR3 nucleotide sequence: TGTGCCAGCAGCTTAGAATCGACAGGGGTGTTGGAAAAACTGTTTTTT. Using reference TRBV7-2 and TRBJ1-4 for the parts outside the CDR3, the full variable domain is GAGVSQSPSNKVTEKGKDVELRCDPISGHTALYWYRQSLGQGLEFLIYFQGNSAPDKSGLPSDRFSAERTGGSVSTLTIQRTQQEDSAVYLCASSLESTGVLEKLFFGSGTQLSVL.

This chain joins TRBV7-3 and TRBJ1-3; a weak D match, TRBD1 (5 bases). The CDR3 loop spans 15 amino acids. Trimming took 1 base from V and 0 from J, leaving 7 bases between them. Germline-derived CDR1 and CDR2 are SGHTA and FQGTGA. The CDR3 sequence: CASSLSTGSGNTIYF. The CDR3 region has the DNA TGTGCCAGCAGCTTAAGTACAGGCTCTGGAAACACCATATATTTT. The full variable domain, with the rest looked up from reference TRBV7-3 and TRBJ1-3, is GAGVSQTPSNKVTEKGKYVELRCDPISGHTALYWYRQSLGQGPEFLIYFQGTGAADDSGLPNDRFFAVRPEGSVSTLKIQRTERGDSAVYLCASSLSTGSGNTIYFGEGSWLTVV.

The rearrangement uses TRBV5-1 and TRBJ2-7; 7 bases match TRBD1. V lost 6 bases and J lost 3; bases outside the gene matches: 6. The germline CDR1 and CDR2 sequences are SGHRS and YFSETQ. CDR3 size: 13 residues. The CDR3 bases are TGCGCCAGCACCGGGACAGCCTACTACGAGCAGTACTTC. Its protein product is CASTGTAYYEQYF.

The V gene is TRBV2, the J gene TRBJ2-1; 13 positions match TRBD2. V lost 6 bases and J lost 4; bases outside the gene matches: 3. CDR3 length equals 15 residues. Germline V gene lookup returns CDR1 SNHLY and CDR2 FYNNEI. The CDR3 sequence is CASRKGLAGYNEQFF. The CDR3 nucleotides read TGTGCCAGCAGGAAGGGACTAGCGGGGTACAATGAGCAGTTCTTC.

V gene TRBV29-1 combines with J gene TRBJ2-3; 8 bases agree with TRBD1. CDR1 SQVTM and CDR2 ANQGSEA come from the germline V gene. After removal of 7 bases from V and 6 bases from J, the junction contained 9 bases not matched to a gene. This CDR3 contains 13 residues. Written as DNA, the CDR3 is TGCAGCGCCGACAGGGGCCGGGCGGATACGCAGTATTTT. It codes for CSADRGRADTQYF.

V usage is TRBV19 and J usage is TRBJ1-2; 7 bases are shared with TRBD1. Per germline, CDR1 LNHDA and CDR2 SQIVND (reference sequence). The CDR3 spans 14 residues. J gave up 4 bases and V 5 bases, and 7 bases lay outside the gene matches. CDR3 in DNA: TGTGCCAGTAGTGCGAGGGACAGATTCTATGGCTACACCTTC. It encodes CASSARDRFYGYTF.

The chain carries TRBV12-3 or TRBV12-4 and TRBJ2-1; unclear D gene. Trimming stripped 6 bases from V and 10 bases from J, with 16 bases between. The CDR3 is made up of 13 amino acids. CDR3 nucleotide sequence: TGTGCCAGCAGCCCCAGGCCGGAAAGAGAGCAGTTCTTC. This codes for CASSPRPEREQFF.

The genes are TRBV3-1 (or the pseudogene TRBV3-2) and TRBJ1-6, with D uncertain. The CDR3 is made up of 18 amino acids. Trimming pared 5 bases from V and 5 bases from J, leaving 22 bases between. CDR1 and CDR2 from the germline V gene are LGHDT and YNNKEL (reference sequence). The CDR3 nucleotides read TGTGCCAGCAGCAGAAACCTTCCCATTATACATCATAATTCACCCCTCCACTTT. As protein: CASSRNLPIIHHNSPLHF.

The chain carries TRBV14 and TRBJ2-2; D could derive from TRBD1 or TRBD2 (5 bases each). Germline CDR1 SGHDN, CDR2 FVKESK. V was shortened by 1 base and J by 4 bases, with 16 bases between the two germline ends. There are 17 residues in the CDR3. The CDR3 loop is CASSQAFTGTSTGELFF. The DNA of the CDR3 is TGTGCCAGCAGCCAAGCGTTCACCGGGACGAGCACCGGGGAGCTGTTTTTT.

The genes are TRBV27 and TRBJ2-1; no firm D call. CDR1 and CDR2 (germline): MNHEY, SMNVEV (reference sequence). This CDR3 is built from 14 residues. The V and J ends lost 1 base and 8 bases respectively, with 12 bases between them. The CDR3 reads CASSLYHDTHEQFF. CDR3 nucleotide sequence: TGTGCCAGCAGTTTATACCACGACACCCATGAGCAGTTCTTC.

V is TRBV12-1 and J is TRBJ1-1; TRBD1 is the table's D call and was not checked against the DNA. TRBV12-1 is recorded as a pseudogene. This CDR3 contains 15 residues. The CDR3 DNA sequence: TGTGCCAGCAGCTTTGTGCAGGGGCGGAACACTGAAGCTTTCTTT. The encoded protein is CASSFVQGRNTEAFF.

The gene calls are TRBV4-1 and TRBJ1-6; D remains ambiguous. The V gene's germline CDR1 is MGHRA and CDR2 YSYEKL. Trimming left V 0 bases short and J 12 bases short, with 9 bases between. This CDR3 has 13 residues. This CDR3 is CASSQERRGPLHF. DNA of the CDR3: TGCGCCAGCAGCCAAGAAAGGCGGGGACCCCTCCACTTT.